The entry that follows covers one T cell receptor (beta chain) sequence. Its specific antigen is unknown. Base qualities were left out, and no much larger clone turns up one base away. Each collaborating institution followed its own protocols to collect whole blood in K2EDTA tubes. For TCRbeta analysis, collaborator samples were shipped as frozen whole blood, as isolated PBMCs, or as DNA extracted from either sample type. This entry is derived from a study of blood T cell repertoires in COVID-19 (dated by TCRdb to 2018 to 2020). For context, the study as a whole: The collaborator samples originated in the United States, Italy and Spain and spanned the acute and convalescent phases of COVID-19. The prospective study material was composed of cDNA or gDNA derived from T cells, B-cell-depleted T cells, or PBMCs. Subjects who had been exposed to COVID-19, were actively infected with it, or had recovered from it provided the deeply sampled blood TCRbeta repertoires that made up the dataset. A freely available public database, intended as a resource for researchers studying the immune response to SARS-CoV-2, is where the repertoires were released. The samples were drawn from the first 160 participants of the ongoing ImmuneRACE study and from 1,200 or so subjects provided by 6 global collaborators. The sample metadata nearly always contained a de-identified subject ID, COVID-19 status, age in years and sex. Where available, HLA class I and class II types were taken from metadata supplied by the sample provider and were not determined by assay-based typing. The full study reports these points: The amount of clinical and demographic metadata varied by source and participant and was provided uncurated.

The immunoSEQ Assay, a bias-controlled multiplex PCR, was used to amplify TCRbeta CDR3 regions from genomic DNA. In the authors' own workflow: The number of nucleated cells in each sample was estimated by amplification of reference gene primers within the assay. To quantify the absolute abundance of each unique TCRbeta CDR3 rearrangement, sequence reads were collapsed and filtered. For each sample, productive Simpson clonality was calculated by taking the square root of Simpson's diversity index across productive rearrangements. TCRdb carries this immuneACCESS record with in-frame sequences only. Its versions omit some clonotypes, under half of them owing to an unresolved V gene in the studies checked, with the rest unexplained. The V and J calls and the clone size are those of that table, but D and trimming were determined from the DNA. This sample holds just over 25,000 clones; roughly 89% were observed only once. Around 11% of the sample is held by the ten biggest clonotypes.

V has 4 bases trimmed and J has 0 bases trimmed; junction bases matching no gene number 4. The CDR3 spans 15 residues, from the cysteine through the phenylalanine. Left in the record is the CDR3 DNA by itself, 45 bases read in frame from the first base. Taken from the germline V gene, the CDR1 and CDR2 loops are SGHRS and YFSETQ. The clonotype originates from a man between 65 and 85 years old with acute or convalescent COVID-19. The material sequenced was peripheral blood. The receptor chain draws on TRBV5-1 and TRBJ1-2; TRBD1 fits 9 bases in the junction. CDR3 loop: CASSIGTGSNYGYTF. The sequenced DNA is TGCGCCAGCAGCATAGGGACAGGGTCTAACTATGGCTACACCTTC. The full variable domain, with segments outside the CDR3 supplied by the reference TRBV5-1 and TRBJ1-2 proteins, appears as KAGVTQTPRYLIKTRGQQVTLSCSPISGHRSVSWYQQTPGQGLQFLFEYFSETQRNKGNFPGRFSGRQFSNSRSEMNVSTLELGDSALYLCASSIGTGSNYGYTFGSGTRLTVV.